One sample yielded the 2 T cell receptor beta chains listed below, sequenced in a study of post-analysis software for immune sequencing data. Study observations and caveats: Included in a set of about 5 TRBV segments more frequent in patients than controls were TRBV5-6, TRBV5-1 and TRBV20-1.

The library was made from cDNA and included unique molecular identifiers. TCRdb re-analysed the PCR reads in MiXCR, keeping a single row per CDR3 protein. The sample contains roughly 400,000 distinct CDR3 sequences, about 40% of which appear only once. These TCRs are of unknown antigen specificity. Sequencing input: blood. The receptor source for this set is a girl aged 2-10 years with multiple sclerosis.

This clonotype was picked up many times. CDR3 region: CASSLTADQPQHF. CDR3 coding DNA: TGTGCCAGCAGCTTAACGGCGGATCAGCCCCAGCATTTT. The rearrangement uses TRBV7-8 and TRBJ1-5, with D hard to call. CDR3 size: 13 residues. From germline, CDR1 is SGHVS and CDR2 FQNEAQ. Trimming removed 2 bases from V and 5 bases from J, with 7 bases in between.

This chain joins TRBV7-8 and TRBJ2-5, with TRBD2 matching over 8 bases. The germline CDR1 and CDR2 sequences are SGHVS and FQNEAQ. V shed 3 bases and J 5 bases; nucleotides not matched to a gene: 5. The CDR3 spans 14 residues. The CDR3 DNA reads TGTGCCAGCAGCTTCGGACTAGCACGCGAGACCCAGTACTTC. This sequence encodes CASSFGLARETQYF.